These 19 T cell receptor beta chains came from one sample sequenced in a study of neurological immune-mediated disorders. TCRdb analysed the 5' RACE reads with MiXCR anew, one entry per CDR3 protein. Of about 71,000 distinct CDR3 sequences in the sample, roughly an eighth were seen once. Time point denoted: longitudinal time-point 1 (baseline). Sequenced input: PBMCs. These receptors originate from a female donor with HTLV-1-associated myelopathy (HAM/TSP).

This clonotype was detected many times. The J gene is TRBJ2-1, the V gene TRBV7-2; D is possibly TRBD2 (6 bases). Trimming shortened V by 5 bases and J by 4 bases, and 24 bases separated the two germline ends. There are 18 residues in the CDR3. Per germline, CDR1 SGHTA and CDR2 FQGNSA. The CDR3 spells CASSRPIMGGLPYNEQFF. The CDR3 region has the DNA TGTGCCAGCAGCCGCCCGATAATGGGGGGACTCCCATACAATGAGCAGTTCTTC. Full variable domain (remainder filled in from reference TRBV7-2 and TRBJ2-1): GAGVSQSPSNKVTEKGKDVELRCDPISGHTALYWYRQSLGQGLEFLIYFQGNSAPDKSGLPSDRFSAERTGGSVSTLTIQRTQQEDSAVYLCASSRPIMGGLPYNEQFFGPGTRLTVL.

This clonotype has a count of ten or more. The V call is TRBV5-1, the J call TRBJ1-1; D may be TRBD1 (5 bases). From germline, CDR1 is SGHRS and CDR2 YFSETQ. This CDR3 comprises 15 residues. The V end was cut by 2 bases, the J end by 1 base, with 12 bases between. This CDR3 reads CASSFFGGGNTEAFF. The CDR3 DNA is TGCGCCAGCAGCTTTTTCGGGGGGGGGAACACTGAAGCTTTCTTT.

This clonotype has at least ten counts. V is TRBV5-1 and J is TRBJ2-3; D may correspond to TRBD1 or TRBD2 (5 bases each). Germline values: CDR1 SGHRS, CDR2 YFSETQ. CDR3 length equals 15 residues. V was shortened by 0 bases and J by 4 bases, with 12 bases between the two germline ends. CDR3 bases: TGCGCCAGCAGCTTGGGGTCGACGGGGCCAGATACGCAGTATTTT. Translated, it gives CASSLGSTGPDTQYF. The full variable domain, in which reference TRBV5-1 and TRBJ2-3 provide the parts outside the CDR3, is KAGVTQTPRYLIKTRGQQVTLSCSPISGHRSVSWYQQTPGQGLQFLFEYFSETQRNKGNFPGRFSGRQFSNSRSEMNVSTLELGDSALYLCASSLGSTGPDTQYFGPGTRLTVL.

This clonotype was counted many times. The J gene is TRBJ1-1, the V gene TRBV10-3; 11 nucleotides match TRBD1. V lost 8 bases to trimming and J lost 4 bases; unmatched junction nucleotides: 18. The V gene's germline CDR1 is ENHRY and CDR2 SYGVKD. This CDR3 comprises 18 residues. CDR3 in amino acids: CAIPPHGRDRGKTTEAFF. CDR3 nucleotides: TGTGCCATCCCCCCACATGGCAGGGACAGGGGGAAGACCACTGAAGCTTTCTTT.

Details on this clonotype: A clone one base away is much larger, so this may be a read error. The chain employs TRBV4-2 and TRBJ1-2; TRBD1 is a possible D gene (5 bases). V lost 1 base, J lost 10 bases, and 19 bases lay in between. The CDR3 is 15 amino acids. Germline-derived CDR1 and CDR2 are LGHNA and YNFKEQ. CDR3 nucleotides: TGTGCCAGCAGCCAAGCTGACGCAGGGTCGACTGACTACACCTTC. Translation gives CASSQADAGSTDYTF.

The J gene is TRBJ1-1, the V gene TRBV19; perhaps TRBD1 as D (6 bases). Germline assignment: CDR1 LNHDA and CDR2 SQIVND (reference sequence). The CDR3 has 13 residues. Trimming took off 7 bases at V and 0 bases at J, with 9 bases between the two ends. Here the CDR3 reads CASMGHLNTEAFF. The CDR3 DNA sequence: TGTGCCAGTATGGGACACCTGAACACTGAAGCTTTCTTT. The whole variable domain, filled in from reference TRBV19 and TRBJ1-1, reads DGGITQSPKYLFRKEGQNVTLSCEQNLNHDAMYWYRQDPGQGLRLIYYSQIVNDFQKGDIAEGYSVSREKKESFPLTVTSAQKNPTAFYLCASMGHLNTEAFFGQGTRLTVV.

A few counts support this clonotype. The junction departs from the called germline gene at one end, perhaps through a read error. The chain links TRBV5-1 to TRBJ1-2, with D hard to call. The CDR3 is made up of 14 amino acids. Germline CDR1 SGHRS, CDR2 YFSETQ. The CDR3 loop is CASSLDSLNFGYTF. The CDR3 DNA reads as TGCGCCAGCAGCTTGGACAGTTTGAACTTTGGCTACACCTTC.

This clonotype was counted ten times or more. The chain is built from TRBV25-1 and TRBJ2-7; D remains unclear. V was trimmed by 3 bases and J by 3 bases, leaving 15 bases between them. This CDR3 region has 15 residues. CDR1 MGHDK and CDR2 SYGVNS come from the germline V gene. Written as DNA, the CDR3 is TGTGCCAGCAGTGATATCGGGCCGCAGCTCTACGAGCAGTACTTC. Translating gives CASSDIGPQLYEQYF.

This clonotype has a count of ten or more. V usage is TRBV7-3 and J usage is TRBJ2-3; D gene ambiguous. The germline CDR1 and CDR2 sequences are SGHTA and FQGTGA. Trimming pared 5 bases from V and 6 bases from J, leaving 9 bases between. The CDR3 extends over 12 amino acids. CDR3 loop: CASSPASDTQYF. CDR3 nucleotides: TGTGCCAGCAGCCCCGCTTCGGATACGCAGTATTTT. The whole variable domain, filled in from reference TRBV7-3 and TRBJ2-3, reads GAGVSQTPSNKVTEKGKYVELRCDPISGHTALYWYRQSLGQGPEFLIYFQGTGAADDSGLPNDRFFAVRPEGSVSTLKIQRTERGDSAVYLCASSPASDTQYFGPGTRLTVL.

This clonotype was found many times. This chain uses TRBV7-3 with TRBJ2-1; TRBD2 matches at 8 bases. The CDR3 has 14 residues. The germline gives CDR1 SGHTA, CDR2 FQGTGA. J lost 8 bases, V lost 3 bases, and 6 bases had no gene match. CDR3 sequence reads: CASSLAGGPYEQFF. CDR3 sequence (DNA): TGTGCCAGCAGCTTGGCGGGGGGACCATATGAGCAGTTCTTC.

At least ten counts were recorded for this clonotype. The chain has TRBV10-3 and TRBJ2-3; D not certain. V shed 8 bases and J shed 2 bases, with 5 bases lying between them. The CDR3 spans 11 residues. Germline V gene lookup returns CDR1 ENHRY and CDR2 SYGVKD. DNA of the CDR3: TGTGCCATCGGGAACACAGATACGCAGTATTTT. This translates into CAIGNTDTQYF.

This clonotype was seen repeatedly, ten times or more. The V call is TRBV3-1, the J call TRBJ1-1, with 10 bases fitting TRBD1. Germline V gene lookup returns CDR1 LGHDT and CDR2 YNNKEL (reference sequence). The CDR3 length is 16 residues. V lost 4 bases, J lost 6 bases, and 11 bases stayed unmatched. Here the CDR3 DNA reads TGTGCCAGCAGCCTTCGGACAGGGGGGCAGGTGGCTGAAGCTTTCTTT. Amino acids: CASSLRTGGQVAEAFF.

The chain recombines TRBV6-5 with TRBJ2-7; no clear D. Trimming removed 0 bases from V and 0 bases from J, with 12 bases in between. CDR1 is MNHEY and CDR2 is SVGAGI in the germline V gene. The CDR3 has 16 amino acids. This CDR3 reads CASSYSRSGISYEQYF. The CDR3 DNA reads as TGTGCCAGCAGTTACTCGAGGTCAGGAATCTCCTACGAGCAGTACTTC.

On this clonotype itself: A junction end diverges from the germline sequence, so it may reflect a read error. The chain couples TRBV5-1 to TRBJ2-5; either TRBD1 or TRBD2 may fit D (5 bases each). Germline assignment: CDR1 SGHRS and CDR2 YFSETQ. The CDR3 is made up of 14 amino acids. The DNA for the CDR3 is TGCGCCAGCAGCTTGGGGGGGAACCAAGAGACACAGTACTTC. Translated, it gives CASSLGGNQETQYF.

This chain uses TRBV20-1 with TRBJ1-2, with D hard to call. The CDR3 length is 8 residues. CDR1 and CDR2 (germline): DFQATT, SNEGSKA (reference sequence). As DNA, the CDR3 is TGCAGAACCTATGGCTACACCTTC. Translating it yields CRTYGYTF.

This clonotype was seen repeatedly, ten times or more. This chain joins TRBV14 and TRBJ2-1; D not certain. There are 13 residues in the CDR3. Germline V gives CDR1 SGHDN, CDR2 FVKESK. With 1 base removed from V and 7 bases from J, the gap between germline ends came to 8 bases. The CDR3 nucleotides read TGTGCCAGCAGCCAAGTAGTGGTAAATGAGCAGTTCTTC. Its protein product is CASSQVVVNEQFF.

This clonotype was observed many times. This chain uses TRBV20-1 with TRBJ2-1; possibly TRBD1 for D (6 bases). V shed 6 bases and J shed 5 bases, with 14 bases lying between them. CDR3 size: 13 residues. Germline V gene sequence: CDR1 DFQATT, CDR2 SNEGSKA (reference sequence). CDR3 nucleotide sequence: TGCAGTGCCAATGTTGGACAGAACAATGAGCAGTTCTTC. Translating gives CSANVGQNNEQFF.

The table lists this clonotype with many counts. The CDR3 coding sequence is TGTGCCAGCAGTTTTTCTACAGGGGTCACTGAAGCTTTCTTT. Translating it yields CASSFSTGVTEAFF. This chain uses TRBV28 with TRBJ1-1, with 7 positions matching TRBD1. The CDR3 has 14 amino acids. The V segment lost 3 bases and the J segment 4 bases; nucleotides outside the gene matches: 5. Germline V gene lookup returns CDR1 MDHEN and CDR2 SYDVKM.

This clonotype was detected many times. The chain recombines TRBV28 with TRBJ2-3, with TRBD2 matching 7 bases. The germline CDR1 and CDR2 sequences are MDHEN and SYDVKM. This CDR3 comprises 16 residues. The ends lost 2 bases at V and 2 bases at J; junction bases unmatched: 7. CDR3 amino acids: CASSLSPGGPTDTQYF. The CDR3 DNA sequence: TGTGCCAGCAGTTTAAGCCCGGGGGGACCCACAGATACGCAGTATTTT.